The 4 T cell receptor beta chains in this list originate from one sample, sequenced in a study of patients and donors after allogeneic stem cell transplantation. One entry per CDR3 protein, called by TCRdb with MiXCR from the RT-PCR reads. Of some 960,000 distinct CDR3 sequences in the sample, around 17% are singletons; the top ten hold around 6%. Sequences were obtained from blood, either unsorted or a sorted T cell fraction (not recorded which). The source is a human donor who was either an allogeneic HSCT recipient or a stem cell or donor lymphocyte infusion donor (not recorded which). It is not recorded whose cells these are; they may come from a transplant donor.

This clonotype has only a few counts. The chain couples TRBV7-2 to TRBJ2-1; D remains ambiguous. The CDR3 contains 15 residues. The germline V gene has CDR1 SGHTA and CDR2 FQGNSA. Trimming removed 5 bases at V and 2 bases at J, with 13 bases between. The CDR3 protein is CASSPESGTYNEQFF. CDR3 nucleotides: TGTGCCAGCAGCCCAGAGTCAGGTACCTACAATGAGCAGTTCTTC.

This clonotype occurred a few times. This chain links TRBV4-3 with TRBJ2-1, with TRBD2 matching 7 bases. The CDR3 spans 19 residues. The germline V gene has CDR1 LGHNA and CDR2 YSLEER. V was clipped by 0 bases and J by 5 bases; unmatched bases: 16. The CDR3 spells CASSQDQFPSQRGNNEQFF. The DNA of the CDR3 is TGCGCCAGCAGCCAAGATCAATTTCCTTCCCAGCGGGGTAACAATGAGCAGTTCTTC.

The chain recombines TRBV4-3 with TRBJ2-1; D is possibly TRBD2 (7 bases). The V and J ends lost 0 bases and 4 bases respectively, with 13 bases between them. From germline, CDR1 is LGHNA and CDR2 YSLEER. The CDR3 sequence is 16 residues long. CDR3 protein: CASSQDGGGQYNEQFF. The DNA for the CDR3 is TGCGCCAGCAGCCAAGATGGCGGGGGCCAATACAATGAGCAGTTCTTC.

This clonotype was found a few times. The chain recombines TRBV10-3 with TRBJ2-7; the D gene is possibly TRBD2 (6 bases). The V gene's germline CDR1 is ENHRY and CDR2 SYGVKD. V lost 4 bases to trimming and J lost 9 bases, with 16 bases between them. The length of the CDR3 is 13 residues. CDR3 sequence reads: CAISGTGGGRQYF. The CDR3 region has the DNA TGTGCCATCAGTGGAACGGGCGGAGGGCGGCAGTACTTC.